The 5 T cell receptor beta chains presented below share a single source sample, sequenced in a study of blood T cell repertoires in COVID-19. TCRdb's copy holds only in-frame clones and misses some; the assay was immunoSEQ multiplex PCR. Of over 45,000 clones listed, about four fifths are singletons. What was sequenced was peripheral blood. These receptors were taken from a man aged 50 to 60 with active COVID-19.

The chain links TRBV2 to TRBJ1-4; the D gene is possibly TRBD1 (5 bases). V was shortened by 7 bases and J by 7 bases, with 13 bases between the two germline ends. The germline V gene has CDR1 SNHLY and CDR2 FYNNEI. This CDR3 has 13 residues. CDR3 coding DNA: TGTGCCAGCAATCCACTTAGGGGTGAAAAACTGTTTTTT. It yields the protein CASNPLRGEKLFF.

The chain has TRBV10-3 and TRBJ2-2; D perhaps matches TRBD2 (5 bases). Germline lookup yields CDR1 ENHRY and CDR2 SYGVKD. The CDR3 sequence is 13 residues long. The ends were cut back, 0 bases at V and 10 bases at J, with 9 bases in the middle. CDR3 sequence (DNA): TGTGCCATCAGTGAGTCGAGGGATGTGGAGCTGTTTTTT. This codes for CAISESRDVELFF.

This clone was seen once. Written as DNA, the CDR3 is TGTGCCAGCAGCGCCTTAGGAAGCGGGGGGGCAGATACGCAGTATTTT. Translating gives CASSALGSGGADTQYF. V usage is TRBV9 and J usage is TRBJ2-3; 10 nucleotides agree with TRBD2. CDR3 length equals 16 residues. V shed 3 bases and J 4 bases; nucleotides not matched to a gene: 8. CDR1 and CDR2 (germline): SGDLS, YYNGEE.

This sequence joins TRBV3-1 (or the pseudogene TRBV3-2) and TRBJ2-7; 7 bases are a match to TRBD2. J gave up 0 bases and V 0 bases, and 8 bases lay outside the gene matches. The CDR3 spans 17 residues. Germline V lookup: CDR1 LGHDT, CDR2 YNNKEL (reference sequence). The CDR3 DNA follows: TGTGCCAGCAGCCAAGAGCCCTCGGGGGGAGACTCCTACGAGCAGTACTTC. This encodes CASSQEPSGGDSYEQYF.

J is TRBJ2-5 and V is TRBV28; 9 positions match TRBD1. Germline V gene lookup returns CDR1 MDHEN and CDR2 SYDVKM. The CDR3 length is 15 residues. J lost 2 bases, V lost 7 bases, and 8 bases had no gene match. CDR3 in DNA: TGTGCCAGCAATTTTTATGGGACAGGGCAAGAGACCCAGTACTTC. Its protein product is CASNFYGTGQETQYF. The full variable domain, completed using reference TRBV28 and TRBJ2-5, is DVKVTQSSRYLVKRTGEKVFLECVQDMDHENMFWYRQDPGLGLRLIYFSYDVKMKEKGDIPEGYSVSREKKERFSLILESASTNQTSMYLCASNFYGTGQETQYFGPGTRLLVL.